This TCR beta chain came from a study of blood T cell repertoires in COVID-19. In the study overall: The samples span acute and convalescent COVID-19 from the United States, Italy and Spain. Sources were T cells, B-cell-depleted T cells, or PBMCs; the material itself was cDNA or gDNA.

Per the authors' pipeline: Reference gene primers were amplified, and this amplification served to estimate nucleated cell counts. Method: immunoSEQ multiplex PCR; TCRdb's copy keeps in-frame clones and lacks some. V and J calls and clone size are as listed in that table; D and trimming were resolved from the DNA. The sample shows about 190,000 clones, around nine tenths of them seen only once. The CDR3 is 12 amino acids. V lost 6 bases to trimming and J lost 14 bases, with 16 bases between them. The sequence derives from a man between 40 and 49 years old with acute or convalescent COVID-19. The gene calls are TRBV12-3 or TRBV12-4 and TRBJ1-4; weak D call: TRBD1 (5 bases). The sample comprised peripheral blood. The CDR3 region is CASRADTSGLFF. In nucleotides, the CDR3 is TGTGCCAGCAGGGCGGACACCTCTGGTCTGTTTTTT.